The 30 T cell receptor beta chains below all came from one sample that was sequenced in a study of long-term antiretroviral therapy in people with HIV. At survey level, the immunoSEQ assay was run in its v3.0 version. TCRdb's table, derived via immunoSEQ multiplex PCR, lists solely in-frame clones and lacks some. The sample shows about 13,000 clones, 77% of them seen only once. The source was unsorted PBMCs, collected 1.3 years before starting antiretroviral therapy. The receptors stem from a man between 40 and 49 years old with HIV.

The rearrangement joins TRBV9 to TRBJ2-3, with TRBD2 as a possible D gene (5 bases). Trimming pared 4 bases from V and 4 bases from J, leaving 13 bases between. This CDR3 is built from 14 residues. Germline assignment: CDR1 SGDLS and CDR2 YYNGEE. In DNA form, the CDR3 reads TGTGCCAGCAGCTCCACGGGGTGGGCAGATACGCAGTATTTT. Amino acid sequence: CASSSTGWADTQYF.

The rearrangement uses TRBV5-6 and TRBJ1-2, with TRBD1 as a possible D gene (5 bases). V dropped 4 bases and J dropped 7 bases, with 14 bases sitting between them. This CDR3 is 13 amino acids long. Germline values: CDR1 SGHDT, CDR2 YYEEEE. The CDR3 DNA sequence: TGTGCCAGCAGCCCAGACAGCGTAGGTGGCTACACCTTC. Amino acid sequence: CASSPDSVGGYTF.

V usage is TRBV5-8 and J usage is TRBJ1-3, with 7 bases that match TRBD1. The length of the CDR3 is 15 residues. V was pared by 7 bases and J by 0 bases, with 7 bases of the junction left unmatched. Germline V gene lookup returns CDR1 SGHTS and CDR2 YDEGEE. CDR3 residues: CASGWDRYSGNTIYF. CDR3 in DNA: TGTGCCAGCGGCTGGGACAGATACTCTGGAAACACCATATATTTT.

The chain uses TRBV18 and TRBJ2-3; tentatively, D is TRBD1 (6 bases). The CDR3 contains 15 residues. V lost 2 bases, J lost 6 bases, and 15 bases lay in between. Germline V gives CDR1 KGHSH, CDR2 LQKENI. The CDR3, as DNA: TGTGCCAGCTCACCAGGCAGGGGTTCCGCGGATACGCAGTATTTT. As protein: CASSPGRGSADTQYF.

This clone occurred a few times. CDR3 residues: CAWSVLGEGEQYF. CDR3 sequence (DNA): TGTGCCTGGAGTGTACTTGGAGAGGGGGAGCAGTACTTC. The chain couples TRBV30 to TRBJ2-7; either TRBD1 or TRBD2 may supply D (5 bases each). Trimming took off 0 bases at V and 7 bases at J, with 13 bases between the two ends. The germline V gene has CDR1 GTSNPN and CDR2 SVGIG (reference sequence). The CDR3 has 13 residues.

The CDR3 loop is CASSLGLAGPQETQYF. DNA of the CDR3: TGCGCCAGCAGCTTGGGGCTAGCGGGGCCCCAAGAGACCCAGTACTTC. The chain joins TRBV5-1 to TRBJ2-5, with TRBD2 identical over 9 bases. Losses at the gene ends were 0 bases for V and 1 base for J; bases not matched to a gene: 4. Germline V gene data show CDR1 as SGHRS and CDR2 as YFSETQ. The CDR3 is 16 residues long.

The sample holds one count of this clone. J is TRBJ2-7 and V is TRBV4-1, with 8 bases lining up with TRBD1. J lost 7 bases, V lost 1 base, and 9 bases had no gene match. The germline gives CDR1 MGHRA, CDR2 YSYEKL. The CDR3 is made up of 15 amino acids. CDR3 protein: CASSQVTGARREQYF. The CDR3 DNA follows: TGCGCCAGCAGCCAAGTGACAGGGGCGAGGAGGGAGCAGTACTTC.

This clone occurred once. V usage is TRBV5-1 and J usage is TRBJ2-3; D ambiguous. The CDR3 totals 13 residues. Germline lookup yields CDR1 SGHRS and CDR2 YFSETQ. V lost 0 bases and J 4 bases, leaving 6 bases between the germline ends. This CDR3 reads CASSLEGSDTQYF. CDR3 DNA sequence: TGCGCCAGCAGCTTGGAAGGCTCAGATACGCAGTATTTT.

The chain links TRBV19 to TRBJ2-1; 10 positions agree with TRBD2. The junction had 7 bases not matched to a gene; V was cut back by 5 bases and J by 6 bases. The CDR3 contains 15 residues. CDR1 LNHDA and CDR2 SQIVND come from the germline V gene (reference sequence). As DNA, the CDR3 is TGTGCCAGTAGTCGGCGGGCTAGCGGGAGCAATGAGCAGTTCTTC. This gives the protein CASSRRASGSNEQFF.

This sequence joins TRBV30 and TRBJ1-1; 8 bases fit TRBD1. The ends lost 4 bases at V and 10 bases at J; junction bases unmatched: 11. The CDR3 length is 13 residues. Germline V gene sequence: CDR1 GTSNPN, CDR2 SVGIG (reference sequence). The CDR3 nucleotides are TGTGCCTGGACCTCCGGGACAGGTCGAAGAGCTTTCTTT. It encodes CAWTSGTGRRAFF.

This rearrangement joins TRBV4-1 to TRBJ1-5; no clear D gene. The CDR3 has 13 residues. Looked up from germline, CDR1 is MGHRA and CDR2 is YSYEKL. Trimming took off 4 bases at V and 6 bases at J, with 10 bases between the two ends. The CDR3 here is CASSLKDSQPQHF. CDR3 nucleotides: TGCGCCAGCAGCCTGAAGGATAGTCAGCCCCAGCATTTT.

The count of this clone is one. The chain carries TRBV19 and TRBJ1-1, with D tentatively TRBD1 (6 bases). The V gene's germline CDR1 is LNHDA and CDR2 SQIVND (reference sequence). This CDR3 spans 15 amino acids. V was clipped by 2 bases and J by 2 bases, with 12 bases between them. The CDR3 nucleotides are TGTGCCAGTAGTATACCCACAGGGTCCAACACTGAAGCTTTCTTT. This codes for CASSIPTGSNTEAFF.

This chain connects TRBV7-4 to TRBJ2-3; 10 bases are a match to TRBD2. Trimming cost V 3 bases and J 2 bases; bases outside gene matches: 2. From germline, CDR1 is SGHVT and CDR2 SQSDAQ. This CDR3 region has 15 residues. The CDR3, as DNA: TGTGCCAGCAGCTTTAGCGGGGGGTTCACAGATACGCAGTATTTT. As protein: CASSFSGGFTDTQYF.

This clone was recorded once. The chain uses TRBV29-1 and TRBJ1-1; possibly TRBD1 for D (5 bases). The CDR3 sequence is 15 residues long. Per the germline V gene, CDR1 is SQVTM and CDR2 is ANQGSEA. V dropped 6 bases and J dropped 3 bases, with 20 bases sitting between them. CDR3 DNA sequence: TGCAGCGTAGTAGGGGTGTGGCCCCGGGACACTGAAGCTTTCTTT. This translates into CSVVGVWPRDTEAFF.

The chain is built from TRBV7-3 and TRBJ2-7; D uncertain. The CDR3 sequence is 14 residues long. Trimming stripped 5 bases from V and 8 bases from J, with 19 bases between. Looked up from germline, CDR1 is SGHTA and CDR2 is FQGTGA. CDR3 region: CASSRAGSSNKQYF. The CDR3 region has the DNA TGTGCCAGCAGCCGCGCAGGAAGCTCCAACAAGCAGTACTTC.

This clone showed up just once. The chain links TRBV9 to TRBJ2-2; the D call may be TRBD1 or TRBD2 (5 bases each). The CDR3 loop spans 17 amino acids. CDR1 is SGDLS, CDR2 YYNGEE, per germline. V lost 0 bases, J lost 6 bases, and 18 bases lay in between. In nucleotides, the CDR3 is TGTGCCAGCAGCGTAGGAGGTGGGGGAGTCGGAGCCGGGGAGCTGTTTTTT. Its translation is CASSVGGGGVGAGELFF.

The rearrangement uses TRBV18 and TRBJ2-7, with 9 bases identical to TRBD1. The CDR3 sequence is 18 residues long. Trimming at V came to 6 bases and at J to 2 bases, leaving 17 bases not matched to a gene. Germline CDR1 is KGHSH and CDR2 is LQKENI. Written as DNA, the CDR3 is TGTGCCAGCTCGCCCCCGGGACAGGGCAAAACGGAGCCCTACGAGCAGTACTTC. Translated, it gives CASSPPGQGKTEPYEQYF.

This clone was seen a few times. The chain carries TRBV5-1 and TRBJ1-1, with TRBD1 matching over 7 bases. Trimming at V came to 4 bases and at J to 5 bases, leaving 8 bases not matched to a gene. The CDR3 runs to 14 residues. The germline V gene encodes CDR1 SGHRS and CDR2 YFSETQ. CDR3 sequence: CASSQIQGETEAFF. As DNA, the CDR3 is TGCGCCAGCAGCCAAATTCAGGGGGAGACTGAAGCTTTCTTT.

CDR3 nucleotides: TGTGCCAGCAGCCAATTTTCAGGACAGGGGTTCACCGGGGAGCTGTTTTTT. This translates into CASSQFSGQGFTGELFF. The rearrangement links TRBV4-2 to TRBJ2-2; 9 positions match TRBD1. The V segment lost 2 bases and the J segment 4 bases; nucleotides outside the gene matches: 8. CDR1 LGHNA and CDR2 YNFKEQ come from the germline V gene. The CDR3 loop spans 17 amino acids.

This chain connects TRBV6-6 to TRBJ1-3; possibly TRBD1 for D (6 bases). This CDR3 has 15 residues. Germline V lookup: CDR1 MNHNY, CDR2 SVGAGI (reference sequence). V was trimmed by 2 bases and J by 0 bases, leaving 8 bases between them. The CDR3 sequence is CASSYGQFSGNTIYF. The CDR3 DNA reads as TGTGCCAGCAGTTACGGACAGTTCTCTGGAAACACCATATATTTT.

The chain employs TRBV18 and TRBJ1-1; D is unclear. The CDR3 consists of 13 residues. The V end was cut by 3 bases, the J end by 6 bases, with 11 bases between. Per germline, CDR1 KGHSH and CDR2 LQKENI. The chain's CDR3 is CASSPNRSPEAFF. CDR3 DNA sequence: TGTGCCAGCTCACCTAATCGATCGCCTGAAGCTTTCTTT.

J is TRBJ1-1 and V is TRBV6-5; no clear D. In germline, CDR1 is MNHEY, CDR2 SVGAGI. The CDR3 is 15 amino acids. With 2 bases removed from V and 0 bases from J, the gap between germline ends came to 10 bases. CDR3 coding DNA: TGTGCCAGCAGTTACAATTGGCGTATGAACACTGAAGCTTTCTTT. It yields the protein CASSYNWRMNTEAFF.

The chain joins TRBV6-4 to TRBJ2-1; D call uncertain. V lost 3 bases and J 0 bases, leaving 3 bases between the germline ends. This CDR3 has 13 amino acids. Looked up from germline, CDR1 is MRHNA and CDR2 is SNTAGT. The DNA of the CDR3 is TGTGCCAGCAGTGAAAACTCCTACAATGAGCAGTTCTTC. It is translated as CASSENSYNEQFF.

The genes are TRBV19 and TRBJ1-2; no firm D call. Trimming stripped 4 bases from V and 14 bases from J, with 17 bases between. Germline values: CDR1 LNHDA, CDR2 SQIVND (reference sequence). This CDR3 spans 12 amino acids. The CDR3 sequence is CASSTATPLITF. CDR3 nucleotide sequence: TGTGCCAGTAGTACCGCGACCCCCCTTATAACCTTC.

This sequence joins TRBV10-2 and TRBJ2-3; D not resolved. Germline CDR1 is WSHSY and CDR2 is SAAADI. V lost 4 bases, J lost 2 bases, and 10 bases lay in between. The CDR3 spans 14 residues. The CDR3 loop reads CASSAGPNTDTQYF. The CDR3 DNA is TGCGCCAGCAGTGCCGGGCCCAACACAGATACGCAGTATTTT.

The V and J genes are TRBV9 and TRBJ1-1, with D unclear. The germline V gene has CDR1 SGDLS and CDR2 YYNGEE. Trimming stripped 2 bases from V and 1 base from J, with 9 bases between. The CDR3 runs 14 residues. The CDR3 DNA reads TGTGCCAGCAGCGTCACGGCGGCGAACACTGAAGCTTTCTTT. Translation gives CASSVTAANTEAFF.

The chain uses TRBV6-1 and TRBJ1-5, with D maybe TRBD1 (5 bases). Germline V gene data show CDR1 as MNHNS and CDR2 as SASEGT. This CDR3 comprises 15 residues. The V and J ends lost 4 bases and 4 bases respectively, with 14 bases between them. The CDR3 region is CASSGEGLLNQPQHF. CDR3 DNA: TGTGCCAGCAGTGGGGAGGGGTTACTAAATCAGCCCCAGCATTTT.

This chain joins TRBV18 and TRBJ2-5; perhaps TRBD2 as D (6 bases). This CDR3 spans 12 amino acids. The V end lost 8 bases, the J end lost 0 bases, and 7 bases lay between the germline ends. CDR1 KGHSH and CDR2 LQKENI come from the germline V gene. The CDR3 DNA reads TGTGCCAGCCGGAGGGACCAAGAGACCCAGTACTTC. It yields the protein CASRRDQETQYF.

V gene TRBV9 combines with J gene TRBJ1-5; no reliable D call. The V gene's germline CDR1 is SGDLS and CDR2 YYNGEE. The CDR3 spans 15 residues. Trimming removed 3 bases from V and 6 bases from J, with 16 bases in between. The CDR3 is CASSAGAGVAQPQHF. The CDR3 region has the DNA TGTGCCAGCAGCGCAGGCGCAGGAGTTGCTCAGCCCCAGCATTTT.

CDR3 sequence reads: CASSATGGTGELFF. For the CDR3, the DNA is TGTGCCAGTAGTGCCACGGGGGGTACCGGGGAGCTGTTTTTT. The genes are TRBV19 and TRBJ2-2; 7 bases match TRBD2. The length of the CDR3 is 14 residues. Trimming cost V 5 bases and J 5 bases; bases outside gene matches: 5. In germline, CDR1 is LNHDA, CDR2 SQIVND (reference sequence).